Listed here are 23 T cell receptor beta chains from one sample, sequenced in a study of OX40 agonist ivuxolimab in advanced cancers. Sequencing used immunoSEQ multiplex PCR; TCRdb keeps in-frame clones, though not all of them. The sample has about 44,000 clones, approximately 80% seen once. Sequenced here: CD4+ or CD8+ T cells sorted from blood, sampled in a trial of the OX40 agonist ivuxolimab. The receptors were sampled from an adult with an advanced solid tumor such as melanoma, head and neck, liver or kidney cancer.

The chain has TRBV10-3 and TRBJ2-3; D is possibly TRBD2 (6 bases). Trimming took 6 bases from V and 8 from J, leaving 18 bases between them. The CDR3 spans 14 residues. Germline CDR1 and CDR2: ENHRY and SYGVKD. The CDR3 is CAIRPGLRDTTQYF. The CDR3 DNA follows: TGTGCCATCAGGCCGGGACTGAGAGATACTACGCAGTATTTT.

This chain uses TRBV9 with TRBJ2-2, with unresolved D. CDR3 size: 12 residues. CDR1 is SGDLS, CDR2 YYNGEE, per germline. Trimming left V 4 bases short and J 6 bases short, with 7 bases between. CDR3 amino acids: CASSPPAGELFF. The CDR3 region has the DNA TGTGCCAGCAGCCCCCCCGCCGGGGAGCTGTTTTTT. Combining the CDR3 with reference TRBV9 and TRBJ2-2 gives the whole variable domain DSGVTQTPKHLITATGQRVTLRCSPRSGDLSVYWYQQSLDQGLQFLIQYYNGEERAKGNILERFSAQQFPDLHSELNLSSLELGDSALYFCASSPPAGELFFGEGSRLTVL.

This chain uses TRBV2 with TRBJ2-3; 11 nucleotides align to TRBD2. Germline CDR1 is SNHLY and CDR2 is FYNNEI. J was trimmed by 4 bases and V by 5 bases; bases with no gene match: 5. The CDR3 extends over 15 amino acids. The CDR3 DNA reads TGTGCCAGCAGTCCCCTAGCGGGAGGCGCAGATACGCAGTATTTT. Its protein is CASSPLAGGADTQYF.

The chain combines TRBV7-2 with TRBJ1-2; 8 bases map to TRBD1. Germline trimming cut 1 base from V and 6 bases from J; bases unmatched to any gene: 4. CDR1 is SGHTA and CDR2 is FQGNSA in the germline V gene. The CDR3 is 14 amino acids. Here the CDR3 DNA reads TGTGCCAGCAGCTTAGGGACAGGGCTCCATGGCTACACCTTC. Amino acids: CASSLGTGLHGYTF.

This chain links TRBV19 with TRBJ2-3; 7 nucleotides match TRBD2. The CDR3 sequence is 18 residues long. The J segment lost 1 base and the V segment lost 4 bases, leaving 14 bases of the junction unmatched. Germline CDR1 LNHDA, CDR2 SQIVND (reference sequence). Here the CDR3 DNA reads TGTGCCAGTAGTACCGTAGCGGGCCTACCCCTGGGCACAGATACGCAGTATTTT. It specifies CASSTVAGLPLGTDTQYF.

The genes are TRBV6-1 and TRBJ1-1; D is unclear. The germline V gene has CDR1 MNHNS and CDR2 SASEGT. The CDR3 has 13 residues. Trimming stripped 6 bases from V and 3 bases from J, with 11 bases between. DNA of the CDR3: TGTGCCAGCAGGAATTTGATTCACACTGAAGCTTTCTTT. Protein: CASRNLIHTEAFF.

The chain is built from TRBV14 and TRBJ2-1, with 11 bases that match TRBD2. The CDR3 contains 16 residues. Looked up from germline, CDR1 is SGHDN and CDR2 is FVKESK. The V segment lost 5 bases and the J segment 2 bases; nucleotides outside the gene matches: 5. The CDR3 loop reads CASSTYSGGAYNEQFF. The CDR3, as DNA: TGTGCCAGCAGCACCTATAGCGGGGGGGCCTACAATGAGCAGTTCTTC.

V and J are TRBV10-3 and TRBJ1-1; TRBD1 matches 9 bases. Trimming at V came to 6 bases and at J to 3 bases, leaving 8 bases not matched to a gene. The CDR3 is made up of 15 amino acids. CDR1 and CDR2 (germline): ENHRY, SYGVKD. CDR3 region: CAIRSGTGWDTEAFF. In nucleotides, the CDR3 is TGTGCCATCAGATCGGGGACAGGGTGGGACACTGAAGCTTTCTTT.

The V and J genes are TRBV2 and TRBJ1-3, with 7 positions matching TRBD1. The CDR3 is 16 amino acids. The junction had 4 bases not matched to a gene; V was cut back by 0 bases and J by 2 bases. Germline CDR1 is SNHLY and CDR2 is FYNNEI. CDR3 nucleotide sequence: TGTGCCAGCAGTGAAGCACAGCAGGGGGCTGGAAACACCATATATTTT. This codes for CASSEAQQGAGNTIYF.

The CDR3 reads CASRYSGASSYNEQFF. For the CDR3, the DNA is TGTGCCAGCAGGTATAGCGGGGCGAGCTCCTACAATGAGCAGTTCTTC. The chain couples TRBV6-6 to TRBJ2-1, with 8 bases lining up with TRBD2. CDR3 length: 16 residues. V shed 6 bases, J shed 0 bases, and the junction held 7 bases outside the gene matches. Germline loops: CDR1 MNHNY, CDR2 SVGAGI (reference sequence).

In its sample, this clone was seen a few times. V and J are TRBV7-9 and TRBJ2-3; D ambiguous. The germline V and J ends were trimmed by 8 bases and 1 base, with 16 bases remaining between them. This CDR3 is 15 amino acids long. CDR1 and CDR2 from the germline V gene are SEHNR and FQNEAQ (reference sequence). The CDR3 DNA reads TGTGCCAGCCTGTTGCGGCGTCTTGGCACAGATACGCAGTATTTT. It encodes CASLLRRLGTDTQYF.

The chain employs TRBV5-5 and TRBJ2-1; perhaps D is TRBD1 or TRBD2 (7 bases each). The CDR3 is 16 residues long. Trimming cost V 4 bases and J 7 bases, with 21 bases left between them. Germline loops: CDR1 SGHKS, CDR2 YYEKEE (reference sequence). Here the CDR3 DNA reads TGTGCCAGCAGCAGACGTACAGGGGTCGGGGGGAATGAGCAGTTCTTC. Encoded protein: CASSRRTGVGGNEQFF.

The rearrangement joins TRBV4-1 to TRBJ2-5; 11 bases match TRBD2. Germline assignment: CDR1 MGHRA and CDR2 YSYEKL. The trim removed 0 bases at V and 4 bases at J, leaving 7 bases unmatched. The CDR3 has 17 amino acids. The CDR3 spells CASSQDLRLAGRETQYF. CDR3 DNA sequence: TGCGCCAGCAGCCAAGACCTGAGACTAGCGGGGCGAGAGACCCAGTACTTC.

This clone was observed once. J is TRBJ1-1 and V is TRBV20-1; weak D call: TRBD1 (6 bases). The V gene lost 6 bases and the J gene lost 9 bases, with 11 bases spanning the gap. Per the germline V gene, CDR1 is DFQATT and CDR2 is SNEGSKA (reference sequence). The CDR3 sequence is 10 residues long. The CDR3 DNA reads TGCAGTGCGGACAGTGGGAAAGCTTTCTTT. Encoded protein: CSADSGKAFF.

The J gene is TRBJ2-5, the V gene TRBV7-6; D gene uncertain. Per germline, CDR1 SGHVS and CDR2 FNYEAQ. The V end lost 9 bases, the J end lost 2 bases, and 13 bases lay between the germline ends. This CDR3 spans 13 amino acids. CDR3 loop: CASNQDTQETQYF. For the CDR3, the DNA is TGTGCCAGTAACCAAGACACTCAAGAGACCCAGTACTTC.

In its sample, this clone was seen a few times. The rearrangement links TRBV6-5 to TRBJ2-7; possibly TRBD2 for D (5 bases). This CDR3 has 12 residues. V was shortened by 5 bases and J by 4 bases, with 9 bases between the two germline ends. Germline V CDR1 and CDR2: MNHEY, SVGAGI. CDR3 sequence: CASSGLEYEQYF. The CDR3 DNA reads TGTGCCAGCAGTGGACTGGAATACGAGCAGTACTTC.

The rearrangement joins TRBV10-2 to TRBJ1-4, with TRBD1 as a possible D gene (6 bases). The CDR3 runs 13 residues. V gave up 4 bases and J gave up 8 bases, with 11 bases separating them. Germline CDR1 reads WSHSY; CDR2 reads SAAADI. The CDR3 is CASSVGGPEKLFF. The CDR3 DNA sequence: TGCGCCAGCAGTGTAGGGGGTCCGGAAAAACTGTTTTTT.

The rearrangement joins TRBV19 to TRBJ2-3; 9 bases align to TRBD2. Germline V CDR1 and CDR2: LNHDA, SQIVND (reference sequence). V lost 3 bases, J lost 2 bases, and 6 bases stayed unmatched. This CDR3 region has 16 residues. CDR3 amino acids: CASSMPLAGFTDTQYF. The CDR3 coding sequence is TGTGCCAGTAGTATGCCGCTAGCGGGATTCACAGATACGCAGTATTTT. Using reference TRBV19 and TRBJ2-3 for the parts outside the CDR3, the full variable domain is DGGITQSPKYLFRKEGQNVTLSCEQNLNHDAMYWYRQDPGQGLRLIYYSQIVNDFQKGDIAEGYSVSREKKESFPLTVTSAQKNPTAFYLCASSMPLAGFTDTQYFGPGTRLTVL.

The V and J genes are TRBV5-1 and TRBJ2-7; the match to TRBD1 covers 7 bases. Unmatched junction bases numbered 5, after V lost 5 bases and J lost 3 bases. The CDR3 runs to 13 residues. The germline CDR1 and CDR2 sequences are SGHRS and YFSETQ. The CDR3 sequence: CASRATGVYEQYF. CDR3 sequence (DNA): TGCGCCAGCAGAGCAACAGGGGTCTACGAGCAGTACTTC.

By share of the sample, this clone is medium-sized. The V gene is TRBV19, the J gene TRBJ1-2; TRBD1 agrees at 8 bases. V was clipped by 5 bases and J by 3 bases; unmatched bases: 2. Germline V CDR1 and CDR2: LNHDA, SQIVND (reference sequence). This CDR3 spans 13 amino acids. CDR3 in DNA: TGTGCCAGTAGTCCGACAGGGGACTATGGCTACACCTTC. Its protein is CASSPTGDYGYTF.

This chain joins TRBV25-1 and TRBJ2-5; D not certain. The V gene's germline CDR1 is MGHDK and CDR2 SYGVNS. V was pared by 4 bases and J by 4 bases, with 13 bases between. This CDR3 contains 14 residues. CDR3: CASSVPGSLETQYF. CDR3 nucleotides: TGTGCCAGCAGTGTTCCGGGCTCGTTAGAGACCCAGTACTTC.

A single count supports this clone. The chain links TRBV29-1 to TRBJ2-7; 8 positions agree with TRBD2. The germline CDR1 and CDR2 sequences are SQVTM and ANQGSEA. V shed 4 bases and J 4 bases; nucleotides not matched to a gene: 12. The CDR3 runs to 15 residues. CDR3 protein: CSVVYPAGGGYEQYF. The CDR3 region has the DNA TGCAGCGTTGTGTACCCGGCGGGAGGAGGGTACGAGCAGTACTTC.

V usage is TRBV7-8 and J usage is TRBJ2-5; 7 positions agree with TRBD1. The J segment lost 5 bases and the V segment lost 5 bases, leaving 14 bases of the junction unmatched. CDR3 length: 16 amino acids. Germline values: CDR1 SGHVS, CDR2 FQNEAQ. CDR3 in amino acids: CASSPDRVGLLETQYF. Written as DNA, the CDR3 is TGTGCCAGCAGCCCCGACAGGGTCGGTCTCCTCGAGACCCAGTACTTC.